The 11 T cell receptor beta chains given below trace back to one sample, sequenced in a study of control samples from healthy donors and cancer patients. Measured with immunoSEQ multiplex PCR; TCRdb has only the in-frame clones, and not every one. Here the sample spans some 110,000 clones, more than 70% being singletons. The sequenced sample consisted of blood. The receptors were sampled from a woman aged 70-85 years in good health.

The CDR3 nucleotides are TGTGCCAGCAGCTTCGGATCGAGCTCCTATAATTCACCCCTCCACTTT. It is translated as CASSFGSSSYNSPLHF. The chain has TRBV7-8 and TRBJ1-6; D not certain. This CDR3 spans 16 amino acids. CDR1 is SGHVS, CDR2 FQNEAQ, per germline. V was pared by 3 bases and J by 0 bases, with 9 bases between. Full variable domain (rest looked up from reference TRBV7-8 and TRBJ1-6): GAGVSQSPRYKVAKRGQDVALRCDPISGHVSLFWYQQALGQGPEFLTYFQNEAQLDKSGLPSDRFFAERPEGSVSTLKIQRTQQEDSAVYLCASSFGSSSYNSPLHFGNGTRLTVT.

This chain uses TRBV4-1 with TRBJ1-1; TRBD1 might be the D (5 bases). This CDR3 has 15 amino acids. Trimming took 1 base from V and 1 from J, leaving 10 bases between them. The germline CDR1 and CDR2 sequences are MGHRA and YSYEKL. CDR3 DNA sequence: TGCGCCAGCAGCCAAGTCGGGACGGGGAACACTGAAGCTTTCTTT. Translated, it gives CASSQVGTGNTEAFF.

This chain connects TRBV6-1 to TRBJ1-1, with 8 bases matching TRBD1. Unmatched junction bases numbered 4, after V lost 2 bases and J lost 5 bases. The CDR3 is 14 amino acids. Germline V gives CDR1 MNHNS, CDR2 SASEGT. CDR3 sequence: CASSELDRATEAFF. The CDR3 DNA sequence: TGTGCCAGCAGTGAATTGGACAGGGCTACTGAAGCTTTCTTT.

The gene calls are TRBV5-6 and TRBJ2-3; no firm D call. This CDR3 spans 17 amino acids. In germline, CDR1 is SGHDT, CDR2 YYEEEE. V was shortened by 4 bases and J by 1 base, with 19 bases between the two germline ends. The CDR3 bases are TGTGCCAGCAGCCAGGACGGGTTGGGTAGGCGCACAGATACGCAGTATTTT. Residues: CASSQDGLGRRTDTQYF.

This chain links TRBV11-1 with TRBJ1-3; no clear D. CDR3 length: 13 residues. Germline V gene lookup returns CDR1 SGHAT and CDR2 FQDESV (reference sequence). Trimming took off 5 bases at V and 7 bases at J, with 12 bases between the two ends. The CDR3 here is CASSHPPENTIYF. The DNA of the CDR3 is TGTGCCAGCAGCCATCCGCCGGAGAACACCATATATTTT.

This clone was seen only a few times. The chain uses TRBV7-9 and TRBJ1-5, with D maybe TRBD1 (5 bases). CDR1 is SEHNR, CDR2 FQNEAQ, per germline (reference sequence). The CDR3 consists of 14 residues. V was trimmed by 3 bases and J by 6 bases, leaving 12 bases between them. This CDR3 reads CASSFSGGAQPQHF. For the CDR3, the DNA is TGTGCCAGCAGCTTTTCCGGGGGTGCTCAGCCCCAGCATTTT.

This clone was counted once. CDR3: CASSLLGGGETQYF. CDR3 sequence (DNA): TGTGCCAGCAGCTTGCTGGGGGGCGGAGAGACCCAGTACTTC. The gene calls are TRBV7-9 and TRBJ2-5; possibly TRBD1 or TRBD2 for D (6 bases each). V lost 3 bases to trimming and J lost 4 bases, with 12 bases between them. This CDR3 is built from 14 residues. Germline CDR1 reads SEHNR; CDR2 reads FQNEAQ (reference sequence). The entire variable domain, with the rest obtained from reference TRBV7-9 and TRBJ2-5, is as follows: DTGVSQNPRHKITKRGQNVTFRCDPISEHNRLYWYRQTLGQGPEFLTYFQNEAQLEKSRLLSDRFSAERPKGSFSTLEIQRTEQGDSAMYLCASSLLGGGETQYFGPGTRLLVL.

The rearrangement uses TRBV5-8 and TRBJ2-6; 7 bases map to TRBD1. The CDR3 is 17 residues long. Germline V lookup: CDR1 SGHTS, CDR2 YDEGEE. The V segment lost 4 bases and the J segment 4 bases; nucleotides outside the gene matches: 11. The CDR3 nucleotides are TGTGCCAGCAGCACCGGACAGGTCGGTAGAGGGGCCAACGTCCTGACTTTC. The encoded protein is CASSTGQVGRGANVLTF.

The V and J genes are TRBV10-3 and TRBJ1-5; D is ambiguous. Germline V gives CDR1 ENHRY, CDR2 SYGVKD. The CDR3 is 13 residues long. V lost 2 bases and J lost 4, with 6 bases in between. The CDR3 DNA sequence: TGTGCCATCAGTGAGGGGGAGAATCAGCCCCAGCATTTT. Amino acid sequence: CAISEGENQPQHF.

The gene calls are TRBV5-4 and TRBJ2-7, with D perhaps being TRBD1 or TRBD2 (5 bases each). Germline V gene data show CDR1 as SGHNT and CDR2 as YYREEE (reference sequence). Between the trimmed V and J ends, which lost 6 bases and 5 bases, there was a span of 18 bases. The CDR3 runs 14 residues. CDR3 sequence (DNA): TGTGCCAGCACCATCCGGGGCTCGGCGGACGAGCAGTACTTC. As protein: CASTIRGSADEQYF.

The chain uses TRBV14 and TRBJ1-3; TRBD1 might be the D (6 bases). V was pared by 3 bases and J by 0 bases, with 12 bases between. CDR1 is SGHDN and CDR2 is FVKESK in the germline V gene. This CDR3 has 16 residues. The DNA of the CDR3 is TGTGCCAGCAGCCAGCACAGGGCAAGCTCTGGAAACACCATATATTTT. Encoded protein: CASSQHRASSGNTIYF.